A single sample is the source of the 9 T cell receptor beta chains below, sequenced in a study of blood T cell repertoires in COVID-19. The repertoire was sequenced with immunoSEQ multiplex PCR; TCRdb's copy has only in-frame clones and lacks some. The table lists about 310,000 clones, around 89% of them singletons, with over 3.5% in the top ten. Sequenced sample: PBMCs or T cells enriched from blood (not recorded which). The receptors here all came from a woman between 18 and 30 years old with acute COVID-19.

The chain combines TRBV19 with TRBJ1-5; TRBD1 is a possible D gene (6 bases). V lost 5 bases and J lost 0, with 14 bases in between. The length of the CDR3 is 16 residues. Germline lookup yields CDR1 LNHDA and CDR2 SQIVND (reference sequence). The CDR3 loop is CASSQGHRYSNQPQHF. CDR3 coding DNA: TGTGCCAGTAGTCAGGGACACAGGTATAGCAATCAGCCCCAGCATTTT.

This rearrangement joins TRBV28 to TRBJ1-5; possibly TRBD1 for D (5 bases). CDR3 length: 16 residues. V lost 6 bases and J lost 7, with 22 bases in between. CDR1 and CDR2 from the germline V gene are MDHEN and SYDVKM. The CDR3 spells CASSPYGGAVRQPQHF. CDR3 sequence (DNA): TGTGCCAGCAGCCCCTACGGCGGGGCGGTAAGGCAGCCCCAGCATTTT.

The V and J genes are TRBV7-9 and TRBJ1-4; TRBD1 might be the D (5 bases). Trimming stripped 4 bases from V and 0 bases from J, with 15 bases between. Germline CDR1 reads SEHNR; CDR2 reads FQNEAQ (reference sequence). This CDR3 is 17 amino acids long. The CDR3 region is CASSSHRQYATNEKLFF. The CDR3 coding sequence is TGTGCCAGCAGCTCACACCGACAGTATGCAACTAATGAAAAACTGTTTTTT.

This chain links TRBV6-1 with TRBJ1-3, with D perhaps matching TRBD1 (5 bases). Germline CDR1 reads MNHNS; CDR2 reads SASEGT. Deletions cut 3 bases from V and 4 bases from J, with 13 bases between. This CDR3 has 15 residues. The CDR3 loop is CASSDRATLGNTIYF. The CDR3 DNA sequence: TGTGCCAGCAGTGACAGGGCGACTCTGGGAAACACCATATATTTT.

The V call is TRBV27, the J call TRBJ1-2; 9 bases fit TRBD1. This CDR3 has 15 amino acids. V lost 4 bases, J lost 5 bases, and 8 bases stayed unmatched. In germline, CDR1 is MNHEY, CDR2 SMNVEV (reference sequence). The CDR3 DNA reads TGTGCCAGCAGTTCGTACAGGGGGCAAGGGTATGGCTACACCTTC. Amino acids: CASSSYRGQGYGYTF.

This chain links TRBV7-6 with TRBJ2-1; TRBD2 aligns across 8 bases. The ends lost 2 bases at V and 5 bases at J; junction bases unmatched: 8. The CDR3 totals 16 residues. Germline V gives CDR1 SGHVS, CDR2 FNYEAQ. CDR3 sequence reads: CASSLNGREYHNEQFF. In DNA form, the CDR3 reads TGTGCCAGCAGCTTAAACGGGAGGGAGTACCACAATGAGCAGTTCTTC.

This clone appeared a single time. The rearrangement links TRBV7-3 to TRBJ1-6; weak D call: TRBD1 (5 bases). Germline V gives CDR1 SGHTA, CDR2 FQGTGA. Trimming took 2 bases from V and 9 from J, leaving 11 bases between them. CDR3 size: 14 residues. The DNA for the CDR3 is TGTGCCAGCAGCTTAGGGCAGGGTGGTTCACCCCTCCACTTT. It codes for CASSLGQGGSPLHF.

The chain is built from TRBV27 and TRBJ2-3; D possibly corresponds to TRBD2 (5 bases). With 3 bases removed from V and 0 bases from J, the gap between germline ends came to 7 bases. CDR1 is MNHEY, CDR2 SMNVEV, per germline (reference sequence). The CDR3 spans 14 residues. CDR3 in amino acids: CASSFEGSTDTQYF. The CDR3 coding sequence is TGTGCCAGCAGTTTTGAGGGCAGCACAGATACGCAGTATTTT.

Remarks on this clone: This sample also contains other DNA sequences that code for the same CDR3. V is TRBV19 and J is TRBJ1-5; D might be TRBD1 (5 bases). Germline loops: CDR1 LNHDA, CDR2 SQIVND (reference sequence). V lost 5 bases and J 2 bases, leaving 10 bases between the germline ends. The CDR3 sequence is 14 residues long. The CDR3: CASSGQGGNQPQHF. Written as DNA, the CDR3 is TGTGCCAGTAGTGGGCAGGGTGGCAATCAGCCCCAGCATTTT.